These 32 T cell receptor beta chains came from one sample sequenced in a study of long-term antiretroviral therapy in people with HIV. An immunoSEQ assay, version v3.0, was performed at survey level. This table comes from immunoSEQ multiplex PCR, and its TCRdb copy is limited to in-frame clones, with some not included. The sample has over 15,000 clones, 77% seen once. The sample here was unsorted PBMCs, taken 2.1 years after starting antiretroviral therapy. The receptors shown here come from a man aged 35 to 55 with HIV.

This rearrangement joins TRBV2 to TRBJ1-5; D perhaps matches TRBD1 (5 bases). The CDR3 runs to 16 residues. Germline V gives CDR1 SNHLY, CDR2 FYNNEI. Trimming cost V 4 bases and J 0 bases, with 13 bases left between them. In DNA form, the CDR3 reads TGTGCCAGCAGTGGAGATGGACAATCTAGCAATCAGCCCCAGCATTTT. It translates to CASSGDGQSSNQPQHF.

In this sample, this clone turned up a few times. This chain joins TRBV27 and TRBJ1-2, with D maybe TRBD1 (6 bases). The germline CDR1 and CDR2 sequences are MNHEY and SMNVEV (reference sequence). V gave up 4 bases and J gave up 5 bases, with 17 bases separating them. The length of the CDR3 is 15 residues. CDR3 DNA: TGTGCCAGCAGTTCTAGACAGGTCCGGACGTATGGCTACACCTTC. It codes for CASSSRQVRTYGYTF.

CDR3 amino acids: CASSQDPLAGRYQPQHF. As DNA, the CDR3 is TGCGCCAGCAGCCAAGATCCCCTAGCAGGGCGCTATCAGCCCCAGCATTTT. J is TRBJ1-5 and V is TRBV4-1, with a tentative D call TRBD1 (5 bases). The CDR3 loop spans 17 amino acids. Germline V lookup: CDR1 MGHRA, CDR2 YSYEKL. Trimming pared 0 bases from V and 5 bases from J, leaving 17 bases between.

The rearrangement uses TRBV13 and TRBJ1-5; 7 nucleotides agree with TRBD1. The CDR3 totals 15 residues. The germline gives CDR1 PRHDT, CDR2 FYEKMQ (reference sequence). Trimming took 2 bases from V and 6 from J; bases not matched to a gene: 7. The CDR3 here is CASSLRGQGGQPQHF. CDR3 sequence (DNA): TGTGCCAGCAGCTTAAGAGGGCAGGGGGGTCAGCCCCAGCATTTT.

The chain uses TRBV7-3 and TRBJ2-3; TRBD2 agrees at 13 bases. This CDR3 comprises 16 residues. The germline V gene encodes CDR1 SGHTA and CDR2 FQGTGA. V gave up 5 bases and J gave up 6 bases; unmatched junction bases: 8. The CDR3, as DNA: TGTGCCAGCAGCCCTACTAGCGGGGGGGCCTTGGATACGCAGTATTTT. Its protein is CASSPTSGGALDTQYF. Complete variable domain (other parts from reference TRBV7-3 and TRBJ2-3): GAGVSQTPSNKVTEKGKYVELRCDPISGHTALYWYRQSLGQGPEFLIYFQGTGAADDSGLPNDRFFAVRPEGSVSTLKIQRTERGDSAVYLCASSPTSGGALDTQYFGPGTRLTVL.

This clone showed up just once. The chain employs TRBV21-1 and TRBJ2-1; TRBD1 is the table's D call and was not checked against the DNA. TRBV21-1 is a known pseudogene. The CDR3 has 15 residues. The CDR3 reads CASEPRDRGPGEQFF. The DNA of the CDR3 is TGTGCCAGCGAGCCCCGGGACAGGGGGCCCGGTGAGCAGTTCTTC.

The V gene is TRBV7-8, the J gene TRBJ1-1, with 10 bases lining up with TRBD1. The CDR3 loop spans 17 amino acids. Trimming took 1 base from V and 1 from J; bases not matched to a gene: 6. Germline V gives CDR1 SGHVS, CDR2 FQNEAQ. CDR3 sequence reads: CASSLGRDRGANTEAFF. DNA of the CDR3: TGTGCCAGCAGCTTAGGTCGGGACAGGGGCGCGAACACTGAAGCTTTCTTT. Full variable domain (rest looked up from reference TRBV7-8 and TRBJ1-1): GAGVSQSPRYKVAKRGQDVALRCDPISGHVSLFWYQQALGQGPEFLTYFQNEAQLDKSGLPSDRFFAERPEGSVSTLKIQRTQQEDSAVYLCASSLGRDRGANTEAFFGQGTRLTVV.

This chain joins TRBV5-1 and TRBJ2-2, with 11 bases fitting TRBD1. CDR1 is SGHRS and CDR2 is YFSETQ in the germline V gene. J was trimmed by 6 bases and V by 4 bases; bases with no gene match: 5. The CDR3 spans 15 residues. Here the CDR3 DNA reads TGCGCCAGCAGCCTAGGGACAGGGGGGCCCGGGGAGCTGTTTTTT. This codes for CASSLGTGGPGELFF.

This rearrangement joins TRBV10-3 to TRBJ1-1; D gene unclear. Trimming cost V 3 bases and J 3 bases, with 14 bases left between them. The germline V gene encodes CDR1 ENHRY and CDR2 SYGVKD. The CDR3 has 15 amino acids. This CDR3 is CAISESPGVDTEAFF. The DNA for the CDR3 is TGTGCCATCAGTGAATCCCCCGGGGTGGACACTGAAGCTTTCTTT.

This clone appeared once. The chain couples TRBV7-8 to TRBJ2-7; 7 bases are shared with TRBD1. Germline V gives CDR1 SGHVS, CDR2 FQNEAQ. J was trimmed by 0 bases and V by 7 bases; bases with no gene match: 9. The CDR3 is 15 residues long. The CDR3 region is CASTVGDSLSYEQYF. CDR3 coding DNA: TGTGCCAGCACCGTGGGGGACAGCCTCTCCTACGAGCAGTACTTC.

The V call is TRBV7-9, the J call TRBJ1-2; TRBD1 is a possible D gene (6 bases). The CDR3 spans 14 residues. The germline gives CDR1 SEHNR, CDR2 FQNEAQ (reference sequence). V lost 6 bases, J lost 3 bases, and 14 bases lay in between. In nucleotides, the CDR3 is TGTGCCAGCAGGGCCGGTGAGGGGGACTATGGCTACACCTTC. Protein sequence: CASRAGEGDYGYTF.

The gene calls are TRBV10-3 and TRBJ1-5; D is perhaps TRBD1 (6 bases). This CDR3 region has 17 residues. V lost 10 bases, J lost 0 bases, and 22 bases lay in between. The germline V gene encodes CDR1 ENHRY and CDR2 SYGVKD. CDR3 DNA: TGTGCCACCAGCGGGGGCTCAACTTCTCATAGCAATCAGCCCCAGCATTTT. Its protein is CATSGGSTSHSNQPQHF.

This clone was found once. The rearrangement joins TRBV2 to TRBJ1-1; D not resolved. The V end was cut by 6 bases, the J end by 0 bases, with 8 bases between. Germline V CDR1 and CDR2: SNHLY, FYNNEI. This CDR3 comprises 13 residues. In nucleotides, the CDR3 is TGTGCCAGCAGAGAGGACCTGAACACTGAAGCTTTCTTT. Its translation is CASREDLNTEAFF.

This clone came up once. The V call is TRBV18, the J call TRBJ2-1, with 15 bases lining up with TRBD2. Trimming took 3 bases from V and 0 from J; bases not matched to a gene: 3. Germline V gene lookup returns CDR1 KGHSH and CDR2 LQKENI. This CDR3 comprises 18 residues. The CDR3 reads CASSPGTSGGFSYNEQFF. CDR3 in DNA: TGTGCCAGCTCACCGGGGACTAGCGGGGGGTTCTCCTACAATGAGCAGTTCTTC.

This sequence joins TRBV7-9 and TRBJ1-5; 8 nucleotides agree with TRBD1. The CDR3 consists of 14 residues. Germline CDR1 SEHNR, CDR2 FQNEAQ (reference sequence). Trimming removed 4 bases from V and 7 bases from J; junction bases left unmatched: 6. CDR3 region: CASSSSTGDQPQHF. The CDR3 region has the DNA TGTGCCAGCAGCTCCTCGACAGGGGACCAGCCCCAGCATTTT.

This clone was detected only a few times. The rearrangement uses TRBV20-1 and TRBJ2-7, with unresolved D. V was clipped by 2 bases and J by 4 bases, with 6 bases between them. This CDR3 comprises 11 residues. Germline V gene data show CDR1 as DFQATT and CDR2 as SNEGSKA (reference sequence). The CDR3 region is CSARPGYEQYF. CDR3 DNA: TGCAGTGCTAGACCCGGTTACGAGCAGTACTTC.

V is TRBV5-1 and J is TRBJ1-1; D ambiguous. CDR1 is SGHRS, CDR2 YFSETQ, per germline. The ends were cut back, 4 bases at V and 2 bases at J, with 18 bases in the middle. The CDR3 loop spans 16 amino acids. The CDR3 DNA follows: TGCGCCAGCAGCCCGTCCCTCTGGGCAGTTAACACTGAAGCTTTCTTT. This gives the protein CASSPSLWAVNTEAFF.

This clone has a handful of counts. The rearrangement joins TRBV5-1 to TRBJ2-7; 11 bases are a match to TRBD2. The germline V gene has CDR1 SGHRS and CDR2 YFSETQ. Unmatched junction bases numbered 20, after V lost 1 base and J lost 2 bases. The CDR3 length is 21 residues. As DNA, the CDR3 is TGCGCCAGCAGCTTGAGGACAGCTTTTCAGCTAGCGGGGGGCACCACCTACGAGCAGTACTTC. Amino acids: CASSLRTAFQLAGGTTYEQYF.

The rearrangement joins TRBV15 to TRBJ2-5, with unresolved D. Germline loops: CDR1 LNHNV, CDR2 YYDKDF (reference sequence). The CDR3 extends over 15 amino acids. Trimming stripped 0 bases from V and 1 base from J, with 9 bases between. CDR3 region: CATSREGSRQETQYF. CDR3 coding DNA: TGTGCCACCAGCAGAGAGGGGTCCCGCCAAGAGACCCAGTACTTC.

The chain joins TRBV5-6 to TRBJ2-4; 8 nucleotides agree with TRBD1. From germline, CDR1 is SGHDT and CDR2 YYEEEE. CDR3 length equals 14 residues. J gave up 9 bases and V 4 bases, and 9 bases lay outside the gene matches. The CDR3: CASSLDRGLGIQYF. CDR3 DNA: TGTGCCAGCAGCCTTGACAGGGGCTTGGGCATTCAGTACTTC.

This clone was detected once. The CDR3 sequence is CASAKGGRGEQYF. Here the CDR3 DNA reads TGTGCCAGCGCCAAAGGGGGTCGGGGCGAGCAGTACTTC. The rearrangement joins TRBV7-9 to TRBJ2-7; D is perhaps TRBD1 (6 bases). Germline values: CDR1 SEHNR, CDR2 FQNEAQ (reference sequence). The CDR3 is made up of 13 amino acids. V lost 8 bases to trimming and J lost 6 bases, with 17 bases between them.

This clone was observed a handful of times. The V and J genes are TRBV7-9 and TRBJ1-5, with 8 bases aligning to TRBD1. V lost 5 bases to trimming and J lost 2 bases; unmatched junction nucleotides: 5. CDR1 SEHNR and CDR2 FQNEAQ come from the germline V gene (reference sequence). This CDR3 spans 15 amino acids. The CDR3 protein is CASSAGGAGNQPQHF. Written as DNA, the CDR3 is TGTGCCAGCAGCGCAGGGGGCGCGGGCAATCAGCCCCAGCATTTT.

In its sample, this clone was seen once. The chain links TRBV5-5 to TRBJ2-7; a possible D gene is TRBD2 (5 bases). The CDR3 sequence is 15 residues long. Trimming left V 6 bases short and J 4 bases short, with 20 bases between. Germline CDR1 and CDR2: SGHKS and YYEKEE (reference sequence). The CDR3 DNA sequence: TGTGCCAGCAAGCTAGTCGCCACCGAGGGTTACGAGCAGTACTTC. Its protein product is CASKLVATEGYEQYF. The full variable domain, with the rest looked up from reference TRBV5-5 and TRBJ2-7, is DAGVTQSPTHLIKTRGQQVTLRCSPISGHKSVSWYQQVLGQGPQFIFQYYEKEERGRGNFPDRFSARQFPNYSSELNVNALLLGDSALYLCASKLVATEGYEQYFGPGTRLTVT.

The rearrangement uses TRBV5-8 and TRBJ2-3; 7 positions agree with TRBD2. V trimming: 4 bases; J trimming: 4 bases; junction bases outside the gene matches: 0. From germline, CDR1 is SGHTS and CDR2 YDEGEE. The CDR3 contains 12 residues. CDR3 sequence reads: CASSLAADTQYF. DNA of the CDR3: TGTGCCAGCAGCCTAGCGGCAGATACGCAGTATTTT.

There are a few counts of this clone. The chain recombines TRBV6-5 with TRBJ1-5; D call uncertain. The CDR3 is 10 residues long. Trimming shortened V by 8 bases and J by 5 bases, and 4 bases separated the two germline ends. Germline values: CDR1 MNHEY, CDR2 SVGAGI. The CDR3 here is CASGHQPQHF. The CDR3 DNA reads TGTGCCAGCGGGCATCAGCCCCAGCATTTT.

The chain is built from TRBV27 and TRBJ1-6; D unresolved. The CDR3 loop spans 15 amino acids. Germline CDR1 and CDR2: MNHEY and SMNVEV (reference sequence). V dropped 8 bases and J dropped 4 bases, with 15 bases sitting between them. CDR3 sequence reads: CASRSGFGYNSPLHF. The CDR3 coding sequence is TGTGCCAGCCGATCCGGTTTCGGTTATAATTCACCCCTCCACTTT.

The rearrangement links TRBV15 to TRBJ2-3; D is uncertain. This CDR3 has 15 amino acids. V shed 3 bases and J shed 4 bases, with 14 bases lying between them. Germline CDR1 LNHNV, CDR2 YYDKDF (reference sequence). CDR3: CATSRDPGSPDTQYF. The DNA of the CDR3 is TGTGCCACCAGCAGGGACCCGGGCTCGCCAGATACGCAGTATTTT. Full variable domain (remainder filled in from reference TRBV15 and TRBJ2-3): DAMVIQNPRYQVTQFGKPVTLSCSQTLNHNVMYWYQQKSSQAPKLLFHYYDKDFNNEADTPDNFQSRRPNTSFCFLDIRSPGLGDTAMYLCATSRDPGSPDTQYFGPGTRLTVL.

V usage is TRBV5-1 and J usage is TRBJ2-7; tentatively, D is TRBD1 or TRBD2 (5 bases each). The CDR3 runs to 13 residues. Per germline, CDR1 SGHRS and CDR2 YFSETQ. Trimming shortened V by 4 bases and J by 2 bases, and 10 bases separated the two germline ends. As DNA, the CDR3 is TGCGCCAGCAGCCGGGACGGGACCTACGAGCAGTACTTC. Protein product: CASSRDGTYEQYF. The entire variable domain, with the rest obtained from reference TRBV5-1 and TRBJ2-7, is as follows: KAGVTQTPRYLIKTRGQQVTLSCSPISGHRSVSWYQQTPGQGLQFLFEYFSETQRNKGNFPGRFSGRQFSNSRSEMNVSTLELGDSALYLCASSRDGTYEQYFGPGTRLTVT.

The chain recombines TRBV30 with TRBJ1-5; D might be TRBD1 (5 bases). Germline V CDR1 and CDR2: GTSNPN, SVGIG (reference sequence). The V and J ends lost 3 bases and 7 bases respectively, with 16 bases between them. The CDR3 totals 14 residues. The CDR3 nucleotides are TGTGCCTGGAGCGGTGGGAGGGGAGGACAGCCCCAGCATTTT. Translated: CAWSGGRGGQPQHF.

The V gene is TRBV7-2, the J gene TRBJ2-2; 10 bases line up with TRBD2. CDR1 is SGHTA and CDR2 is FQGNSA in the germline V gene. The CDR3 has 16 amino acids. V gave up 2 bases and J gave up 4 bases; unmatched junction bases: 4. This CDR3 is CASSLRASGGTGELFF. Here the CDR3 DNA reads TGTGCCAGCAGCTTAAGGGCTAGCGGGGGCACCGGGGAGCTGTTTTTT.

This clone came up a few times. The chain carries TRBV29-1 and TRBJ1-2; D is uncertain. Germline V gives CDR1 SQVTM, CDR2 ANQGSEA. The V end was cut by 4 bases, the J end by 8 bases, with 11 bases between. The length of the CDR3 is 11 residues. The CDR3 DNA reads TGCAGCGTTGCGGAGGGAGGAGGCTACACCTTC. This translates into CSVAEGGGYTF.

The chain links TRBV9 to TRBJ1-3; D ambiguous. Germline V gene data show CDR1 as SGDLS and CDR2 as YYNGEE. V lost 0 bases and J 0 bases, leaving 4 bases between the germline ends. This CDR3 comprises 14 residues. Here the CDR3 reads CASSVGLSGNTIYF. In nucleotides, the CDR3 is TGTGCCAGCAGCGTAGGTCTCTCTGGAAACACCATATATTTT. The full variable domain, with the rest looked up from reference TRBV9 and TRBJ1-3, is DSGVTQTPKHLITATGQRVTLRCSPRSGDLSVYWYQQSLDQGLQFLIQYYNGEERAKGNILERFSAQQFPDLHSELNLSSLELGDSALYFCASSVGLSGNTIYFGEGSWLTVV.